The rows below give T cell receptor beta chains drawn from one sample of a study of T cell responses to AZD1222 COVID-19 vaccine. Assay: immunoSEQ multiplex PCR; the TCRdb copy retains only in-frame clones and omits some. The sample has approximately 150,000 clones; roughly 94% are singletons. Sequencing was performed on peripheral blood, taken 28 days after the second AZD1222 dose. These receptors were taken from an adult who received the AZD1222 COVID-19 vaccine. The CDR3 runs from the conserved cysteine through the conserved F or W. A D gene is named only where the DNA matches it firmly. Clone size is stated in some rows and not others, as once, few, many or a class when expanded.

d_call clone_size j_call v_call cdr3_nt cdr3_aa
TRBD1 NA TRBJ1-1 TRBV5-5 TGTGCCAGCAGCCCACAGGGGCCGTTGGCTGAAGCTTTCTTT CASSPQGPLAEAFF
NA NA TRBJ2-1 TRBV27 TGTGCCAGCAGTTTTGACAACCCCTACGACAATGAGCAGTTCTTC CASSFDNPYDNEQFF
NA NA TRBJ1-1 TRBV10-3 TGTGCCATCAGTCGGGACGGTCCCATGAACACTGAAGCTTTCTTT CAISRDGPMNTEAFF
NA NA TRBJ2-3 TRBV5-1 TGCGCCAGCAGCTTACTAGGGGCTGGGAGCACAGATACGCAGTATTTT CASSLLGAGSTDTQYF
TRBD1 NA TRBJ1-2 TRBV18 TGTGCCAGCTCACCGGACAGGGACGGTGGCTACACCTTC CASSPDRDGGYTF
TRBD2 NA TRBJ2-1 TRBV18 TGTGCCAGCTCCGCGGGGGTTGATTTGGCTATGGGCAATGAGCAGTTCTTC CASSAGVDLAMGNEQFF
NA NA TRBJ1-6 TRBV12-5 TGTGCTAGTGGTTCCCCTGGCCCTTCCTATAATTCACCCCTCCACTTT CASGSPGPSYNSPLHF
TRBD1 NA TRBJ2-1 TRBV19 TGTGCCAGTAGTATAGAGCTGGGGACAGGCCTCTACAATGAGCAGTTCTTC CASSIELGTGLYNEQFF
TRBD2 NA TRBJ2-3 TRBV14 TGTGCCAGCAGCCAAGCAGATCTAGCGGGGAGAAGGACAGATACGCAGTATTTT CASSQADLAGRRTDTQYF
TRBD1 NA TRBJ1-1 TRBV9 TGTGCCAGCAGCGTCTCCGGGACAGCGCCTTTCAGGATGAACACTGAAGCTTTCTTT CASSVSGTAPFRMNTEAFF
NA NA TRBJ1-6 TRBV6-1 TGTGCCAGCAGTGAACGGGACGGTGGGAATTCACCCCTCCACTTT CASSERDGGNSPLHF
TRBD2 NA TRBJ2-1 TRBV6-5 TGTGCCAGCAGGCCGACTAGCGGTGAGCAGTTCTTC CASRPTSGEQFF
NA NA TRBJ1-2 TRBV3-1/TRBV3-2 TGTGCCAGCAGCCAAAGGGGCGACTATGGCTACACCTTC CASSQRGDYGYTF
TRBD1 NA TRBJ1-1 TRBV29-1 TGCAGCGTTGAAGAAAGGACAGGCCTTGAAGCTTTCTTT CSVEERTGLEAFF
TRBD1 few TRBJ1-4 TRBV27 TGTGCCAGCAGTCCTCGTGGACAGGGAGGCGGTGAAAAACTGTTTTTT CASSPRGQGGGEKLFF
NA NA TRBJ1-5 TRBV28 TGTGCCAGCAGTTTCCGTCCCCCACCCCAGCATTTT CASSFRPPPQHF
TRBD1 once TRBJ1-5 TRBV2 TGTGCCAGCAGTGAACTGGGACAGGGGACTCAGCCCCAGCATTTT CASSELGQGTQPQHF
NA NA TRBJ1-1 TRBV19 TGTGCCAGTAGTATATCCCTGGGGGGTCGGACTGAAGCTTTCTTT CASSISLGGRTEAFF
NA NA TRBJ1-2 TRBV6-5 TGTGCCAGCAGTCCCCGACCTTATTATGGCTACACCTTC CASSPRPYYGYTF
NA NA TRBJ1-3 TRBV19 TGTGCCAGTAAGGACGACAGCTCTGGAAACACCATATATTTT CASKDDSSGNTIYF
NA NA TRBJ1-4 TRBV19 TGTGCCAGTAACCTAAGGGGGACTAATGAAAAACTGTTTTTT CASNLRGTNEKLFF
NA NA TRBJ2-7 TRBV5-5 TGTGCCAGCAGCTTCAACAGGGTGGGCGAGCAGTACTTC CASSFNRVGEQYF
TRBD1 NA TRBJ2-7 TRBV18 TGTGCCAGCTCGTCAGGGGGACCTCTTCGGGACGAGCAGTACTTC CASSSGGPLRDEQYF
TRBD1 NA TRBJ2-5 TRBV7-9 TGTGCCAGCAGCGGGGACAGCGGAACCGAGAGCCACCAAGAGACCCAGTACTTC CASSGDSGTESHQETQYF
TRBD2 few TRBJ2-5 TRBV5-8 TGTGCCAGCAGCAGAGGGACTAGCGGGGGACTTCAAGAGACCCAGTACTTC CASSRGTSGGLQETQYF
NA NA TRBJ1-6 TRBV19 TGTGCCAGTAGTCCCCAGGAATATAATTCACCCCTCCACTTT CASSPQEYNSPLHF
TRBD1 NA TRBJ1-5 TRBV3-1/TRBV3-2 TGTGCCAGCAGCCAAGGGACAGGTGGCGATCAGCCCCAGCATTTT CASSQGTGGDQPQHF
TRBD1 NA TRBJ1-2 TRBV27 TGTGCCAGCAAATCGGACAGGCTAGAAAACTATGGCTACACCTTC CASKSDRLENYGYTF
NA NA TRBJ1-1 TRBV5-1 TGCGCCAGCAGCGATTTGGAGCTGGGGGGTGAAGCTTTCTTT CASSDLELGGEAFF
NA NA TRBJ1-6 TRBV11-2 TGTGCCAGCAGCTTAAATCCGGGCCGGGGTTCACCCCTCCACTTT CASSLNPGRGSPLHF
TRBD1 NA TRBJ1-2 TRBV9 TGTGCCAGCAGCGCAACAGGGGGCTGGGATGGCTACACCTTC CASSATGGWDGYTF
NA NA TRBJ1-1 TRBV2 TGTGCCAGCAGTGAAGTTGGGGGGCCGGACACTGAAGCTTTCTTT CASSEVGGPDTEAFF
NA NA TRBJ1-2 TRBV3-1/TRBV3-2 TGTGCCAGCAGCCAAGCGGGAACGTACTATGGCTACACCTTC CASSQAGTYYGYTF
NA NA TRBJ1-1 TRBV29-1 TGCAGCGTTGATGGGAACACTGAAGCTTTCTTT CSVDGNTEAFF
NA NA TRBJ1-2 TRBV9 TGTGCCAGCAGCCTTCACCATCCCTCCCCCCAACGAAAGGACTATGGCTACACCTTC CASSLHHPSPQRKDYGYTF
NA NA TRBJ1-3 TRBV10-3 TGTGCCATCAGTAAAGACAGGGGAAACACCATATATTTT CAISKDRGNTIYF
TRBD2 NA TRBJ2-3 TRBV19 TGTGCCAGTAGTCGACTAGCGGACAGCACAGATACGCAGTATTTT CASSRLADSTDTQYF
TRBD1 once TRBJ2-7 TRBV7-8 TGTGCCAGCAGCTTATATGGACAGGGGGCAAGTGAGCAGTACTTC CASSLYGQGASEQYF
NA NA TRBJ1-1 TRBV6-5 TGTGCCAGCAGAACAGGGAGGGGCACTGAAGCTTTCTTT CASRTGRGTEAFF
NA NA TRBJ1-4 TRBV7-8 TGTGCCAGCAGCCAACAAATGTCGTACGAAAAACTGTTTTTT CASSQQMSYEKLFF
TRBD1 NA TRBJ1-4 TRBV4-1 TGCGCCAGCAGCCAAGATCCCCCAGGGGACAGGGGGTCGAAACTGTTTTTT CASSQDPPGDRGSKLFF
NA NA TRBJ1-5 TRBV21-1 TGTGCCAGCAGCATCGGACAGACTAGCAATCAGCCCCAGCATTTT CASSIGQTSNQPQHF
NA NA TRBJ2-1 TRBV19 TGTGCCAGTAGCCCGACGGTGGGTGAGCAGTTCTTC CASSPTVGEQFF
NA NA TRBJ2-1 TRBV3-1/TRBV3-2 TGTGCCAGCAGCCCCGACCTGAGCTCCTACAATGAGCAGTTCTTC CASSPDLSSYNEQFF
TRBD2 once TRBJ2-7 TRBV5-4 TGTGCCAGCAGCCTAGCGGGGGGGCCTGACGAGCAGTACTTC CASSLAGGPDEQYF
NA NA TRBJ2-7 TRBV7-2 TGTGCCAGCAGCTTATCCTCTAGATACGAGCAGTACTTC CASSLSSRYEQYF
NA NA TRBJ2-3 TRBV5-6 TGTGCCAGCAGCCTAGACGGGGATACGCAGTATTTT CASSLDGDTQYF
NA NA TRBJ2-3 TRBV5-1 TGCGCCAGCAGCGCAGGAGGGGGGCAGGGGACGCAGTATTTT CASSAGGGQGTQYF
NA NA TRBJ2-2 TRBV5-1 TGCGCCAGCAGCCGTCTCTCCCTTCAGGGGGGAAAGACCGGGGAGCTGTTTTTT CASSRLSLQGGKTGELFF
NA once TRBJ1-5 TRBV27 TGTGCCAGCAGTCCTGGCGGTTTAATTCAGCCCCAGCATTTT CASSPGGLIQPQHF
NA NA TRBJ1-2 TRBV2 TGTGCCAGCAGTGTAGATCTAAGGCAGGGCGGCGGCTACACCTTC CASSVDLRQGGGYTF
NA NA TRBJ2-6 TRBV5-1 TGCGCCAGCAGCTTGTTTTTCTCTGGGGCCAACGTCCTGACTTTC CASSLFFSGANVLTF
NA NA TRBJ1-1 TRBV7-8 TGTGCCAGCAGCTTAGCAGACGCGGGGACTGAAGCTTTCTTT CASSLADAGTEAFF
NA NA TRBJ2-1 TRBV29-1 TGCAGCGCCGCGCACAATGAGCAGTTCTTC CSAAHNEQFF
NA NA TRBJ1-2 TRBV6-6 TGTGCCAGCAGTTACTCTGACAGAACTAACTATGGCTACACCTTC CASSYSDRTNYGYTF
NA NA TRBJ1-4 TRBV30 TGTGCCTGGAGTGTAAGGGGGAAGAAACTGTTTTTT CAWSVRGKKLFF
NA NA TRBJ1-4 TRBV6-1 TGTGCCAGCAGTGACATCAGGACTAATGAAAAACTGTTTTTT CASSDIRTNEKLFF
NA NA TRBJ2-5 TRBV3-1/TRBV3-2 TGTGCCAGCAGCCATGCAGGGAGGGAGACCCAGTACTTC CASSHAGRETQYF